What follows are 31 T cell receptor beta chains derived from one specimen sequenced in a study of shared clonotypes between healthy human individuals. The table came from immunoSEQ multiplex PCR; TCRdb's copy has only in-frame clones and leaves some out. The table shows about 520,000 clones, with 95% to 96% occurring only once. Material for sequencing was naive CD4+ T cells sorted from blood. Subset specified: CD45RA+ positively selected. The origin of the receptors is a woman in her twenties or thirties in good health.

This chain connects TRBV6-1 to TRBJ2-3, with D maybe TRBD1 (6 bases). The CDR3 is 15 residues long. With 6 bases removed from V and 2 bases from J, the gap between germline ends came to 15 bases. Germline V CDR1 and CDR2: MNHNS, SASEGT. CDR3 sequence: CASSLTGTNTDTQYF. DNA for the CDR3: TGTGCCAGCAGCCTAACCGGGACAAACACAGATACGCAGTATTTT.

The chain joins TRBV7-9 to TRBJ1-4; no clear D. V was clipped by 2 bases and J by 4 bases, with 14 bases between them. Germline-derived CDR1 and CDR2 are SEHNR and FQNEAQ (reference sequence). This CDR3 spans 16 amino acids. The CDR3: CASSLYRSGFNEKLFF. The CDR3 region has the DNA TGTGCCAGCAGCTTATACCGCAGTGGATTTAATGAAAAACTGTTTTTT.

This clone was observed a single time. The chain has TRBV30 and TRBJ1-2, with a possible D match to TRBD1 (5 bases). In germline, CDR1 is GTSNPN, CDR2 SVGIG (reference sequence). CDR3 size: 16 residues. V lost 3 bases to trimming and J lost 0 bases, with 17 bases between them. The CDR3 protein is CAWSLPGTVANYGYTF. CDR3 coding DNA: TGTGCCTGGAGCTTACCGGGGACGGTAGCTAACTATGGCTACACCTTC.

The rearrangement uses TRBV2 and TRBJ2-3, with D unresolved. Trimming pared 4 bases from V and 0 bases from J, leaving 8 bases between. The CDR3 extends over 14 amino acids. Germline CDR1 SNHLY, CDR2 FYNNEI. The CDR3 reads CASSAMSSTDTQYF. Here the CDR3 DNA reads TGTGCCAGCAGTGCTATGTCTAGCACAGATACGCAGTATTTT.

CDR3 sequence reads: CASSSGVYEQYF. CDR3 sequence (DNA): TGTGCCAGTAGTTCAGGGGTGTACGAGCAGTACTTC. The gene calls are TRBV19 and TRBJ2-7, with a possible D match to TRBD1 (6 bases). The V and J ends lost 5 bases and 4 bases respectively, with 9 bases between them. The CDR3 sequence is 12 residues long. Looked up from germline, CDR1 is LNHDA and CDR2 is SQIVND (reference sequence).

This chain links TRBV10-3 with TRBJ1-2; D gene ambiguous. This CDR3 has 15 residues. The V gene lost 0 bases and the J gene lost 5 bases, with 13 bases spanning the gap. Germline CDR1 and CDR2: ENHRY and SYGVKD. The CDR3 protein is CAISESGGSQYGYTF. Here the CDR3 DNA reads TGTGCCATCAGTGAGTCGGGTGGGTCCCAATATGGCTACACCTTC.

The CDR3 DNA sequence: TGTGCCAGCAGCTTAATGATCTTAGGTAGCTCCTACAATGAGCAGTTCTTC. It encodes CASSLMILGSSYNEQFF. This chain joins TRBV7-3 and TRBJ2-1; D remains unclear. CDR3 length: 17 residues. Germline CDR1 and CDR2: SGHTA and FQGTGA. Trimming shortened V by 1 base and J by 0 bases, and 13 bases separated the two germline ends.

The CDR3 loop reads CASSLGVHQETQYF. CDR3 nucleotide sequence: TGTGCCAGCAGCTTAGGGGTACACCAAGAGACCCAGTACTTC. The chain is built from TRBV7-2 and TRBJ2-5; no reliable D call. This CDR3 contains 14 residues. The ends were cut back, 1 base at V and 0 bases at J, with 6 bases in the middle. The V gene's germline CDR1 is SGHTA and CDR2 FQGNSA.

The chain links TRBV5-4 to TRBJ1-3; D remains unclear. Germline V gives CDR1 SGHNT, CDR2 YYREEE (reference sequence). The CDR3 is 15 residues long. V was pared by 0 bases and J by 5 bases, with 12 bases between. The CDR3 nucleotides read TGTGCCAGCAGCTTGGGCCGGGGAGGCAGAAACACCATATATTTT. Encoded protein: CASSLGRGGRNTIYF.

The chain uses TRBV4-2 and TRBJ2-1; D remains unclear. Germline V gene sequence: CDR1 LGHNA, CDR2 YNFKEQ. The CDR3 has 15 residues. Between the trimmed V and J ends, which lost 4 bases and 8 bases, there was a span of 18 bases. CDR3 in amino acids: CASSRSPSGDDEQFF. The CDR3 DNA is TGTGCCAGCAGCCGATCTCCTAGTGGTGACGATGAGCAGTTCTTC.

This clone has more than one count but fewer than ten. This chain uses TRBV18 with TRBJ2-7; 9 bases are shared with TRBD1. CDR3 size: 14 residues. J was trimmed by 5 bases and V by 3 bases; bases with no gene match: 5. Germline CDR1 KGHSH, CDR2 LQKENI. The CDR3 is CASSPGQGRNEQYF. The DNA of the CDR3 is TGTGCCAGCTCACCCGGACAGGGGCGGAACGAGCAGTACTTC.

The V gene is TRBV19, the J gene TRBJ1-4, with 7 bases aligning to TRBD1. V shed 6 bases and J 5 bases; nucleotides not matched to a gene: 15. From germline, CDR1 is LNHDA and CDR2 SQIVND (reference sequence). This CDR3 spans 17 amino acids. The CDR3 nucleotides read TGTGCCAGTAGGAAAAACAGGGGTTTGGACCTCAATGAAAAACTGTTTTTT. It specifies CASRKNRGLDLNEKLFF.

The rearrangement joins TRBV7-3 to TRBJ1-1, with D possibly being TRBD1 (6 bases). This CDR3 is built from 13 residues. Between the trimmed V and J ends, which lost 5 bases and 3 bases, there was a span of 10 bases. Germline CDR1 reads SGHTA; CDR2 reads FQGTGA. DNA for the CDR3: TGTGCCAGCAGCCAACAGGGAGACACTGAAGCTTTCTTT. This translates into CASSQQGDTEAFF.

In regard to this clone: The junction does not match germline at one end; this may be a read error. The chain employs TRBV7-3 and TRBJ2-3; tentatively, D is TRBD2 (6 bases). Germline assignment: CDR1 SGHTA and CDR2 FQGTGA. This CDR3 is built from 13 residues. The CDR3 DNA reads TGTGCCAGCAGCCTAACTAGCTTAGATACGCAGTATTTT. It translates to CASSLTSLDTQYF.

This CDR3 is CASSPGPTANNEQFF. CDR3 sequence (DNA): TGTGCCAGCAGCCCCGGCCCGACCGCTAACAATGAGCAGTTCTTC. The chain has TRBV7-3 and TRBJ2-1; no reliable D call. CDR1 SGHTA and CDR2 FQGTGA come from the germline V gene. Trimming took off 5 bases at V and 5 bases at J, with 16 bases between the two ends. The CDR3 has 15 amino acids.

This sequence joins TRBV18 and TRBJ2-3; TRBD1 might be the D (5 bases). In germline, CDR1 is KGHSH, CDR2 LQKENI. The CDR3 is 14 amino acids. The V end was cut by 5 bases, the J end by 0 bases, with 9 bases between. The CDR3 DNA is TGTGCCAGCTCATCTGACAGTAGCACAGATACGCAGTATTTT. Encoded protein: CASSSDSSTDTQYF. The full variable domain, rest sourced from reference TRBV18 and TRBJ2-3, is NAGVMQNPRHLVRRRGQEARLRCSPMKGHSHVYWYRQLPEEGLKFMVYLQKENIIDESGMPKERFSAEFPKEGPSILRIQQVVRGDSAAYFCASSSDSSTDTQYFGPGTRLTVL.

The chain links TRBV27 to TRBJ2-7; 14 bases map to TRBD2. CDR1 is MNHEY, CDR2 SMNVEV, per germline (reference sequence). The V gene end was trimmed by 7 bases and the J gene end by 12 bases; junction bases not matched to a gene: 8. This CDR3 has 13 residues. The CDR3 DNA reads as TGTGCCAGCACAGCCGGGACTAGCGGGAGTATGTACTTC. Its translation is CASTAGTSGSMYF.

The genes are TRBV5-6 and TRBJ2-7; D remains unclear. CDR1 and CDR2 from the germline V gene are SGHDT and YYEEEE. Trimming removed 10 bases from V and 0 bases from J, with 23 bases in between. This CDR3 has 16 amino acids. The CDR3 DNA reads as TGTGCCGTCGGTCGACTGCGGACCGATAGCTCCTACGAGCAGTACTTC. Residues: CAVGRLRTDSSYEQYF. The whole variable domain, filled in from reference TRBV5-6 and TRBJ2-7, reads DAGVTQSPTHLIKTRGQQVTLRCSPKSGHDTVSWYQQALGQGPQFIFQYYEEEERQRGNFPDRFSGHQFPNYSSELNVNALLLGDSALYLCAVGRLRTDSSYEQYFGPGTRLTVT.

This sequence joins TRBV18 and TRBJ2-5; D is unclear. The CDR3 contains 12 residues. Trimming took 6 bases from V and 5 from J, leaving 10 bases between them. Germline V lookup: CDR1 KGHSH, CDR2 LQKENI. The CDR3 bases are TGTGCCAGCTCGACCTTTGCGGAGACCCAGTACTTC. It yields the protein CASSTFAETQYF.

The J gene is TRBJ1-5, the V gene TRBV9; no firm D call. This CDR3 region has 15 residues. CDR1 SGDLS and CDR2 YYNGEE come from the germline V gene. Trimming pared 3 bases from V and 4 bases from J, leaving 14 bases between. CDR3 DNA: TGTGCCAGCAGCGCGGCGGGTTCCCTGAATCAGCCCCAGCATTTT. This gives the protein CASSAAGSLNQPQHF.

The CDR3 reads CSIRQAETQYF. In nucleotides, the CDR3 is TGCAGTATAAGACAGGCGGAGACCCAGTACTTC. This chain uses TRBV20-1 with TRBJ2-5; a possible D gene is TRBD1 (6 bases). Germline CDR1 and CDR2: DFQATT and SNEGSKA (reference sequence). V gave up 8 bases and J gave up 5 bases, with 12 bases separating them. The CDR3 runs 11 residues.

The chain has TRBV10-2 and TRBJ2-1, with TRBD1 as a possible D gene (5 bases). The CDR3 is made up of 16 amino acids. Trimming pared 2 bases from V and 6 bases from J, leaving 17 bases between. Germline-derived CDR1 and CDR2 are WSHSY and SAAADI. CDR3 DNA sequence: TGCGCCAGCAGTGAGGGTCGTACAGGTGATTCCAATGAGCAGTTCTTC. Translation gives CASSEGRTGDSNEQFF.

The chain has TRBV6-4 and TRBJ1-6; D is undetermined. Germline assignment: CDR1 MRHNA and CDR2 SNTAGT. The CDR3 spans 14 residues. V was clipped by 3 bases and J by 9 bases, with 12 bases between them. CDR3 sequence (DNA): TGTGCCAGCAGTGATGGACCGACGGGTTCACCCCTCCACTTT. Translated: CASSDGPTGSPLHF.

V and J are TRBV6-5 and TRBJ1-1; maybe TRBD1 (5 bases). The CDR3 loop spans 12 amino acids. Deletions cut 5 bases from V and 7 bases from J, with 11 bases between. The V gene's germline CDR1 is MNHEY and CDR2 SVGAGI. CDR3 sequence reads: CASSPGGGEAFF. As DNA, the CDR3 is TGTGCCAGCAGTCCGGGGGGAGGTGAAGCTTTCTTT.

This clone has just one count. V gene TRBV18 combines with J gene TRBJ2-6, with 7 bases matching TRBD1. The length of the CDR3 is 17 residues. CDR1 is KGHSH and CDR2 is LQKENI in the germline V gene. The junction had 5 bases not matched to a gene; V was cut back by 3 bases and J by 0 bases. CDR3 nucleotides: TGTGCCAGCTCACCTCGGGACAGAGGCTCTGGGGCCAACGTCCTGACTTTC. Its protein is CASSPRDRGSGANVLTF.

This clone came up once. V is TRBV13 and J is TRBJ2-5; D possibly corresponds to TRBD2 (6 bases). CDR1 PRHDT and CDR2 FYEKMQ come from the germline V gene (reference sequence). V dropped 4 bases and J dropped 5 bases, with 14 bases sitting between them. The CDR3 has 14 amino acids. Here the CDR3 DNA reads TGTGCCAGCAGCTCTTGGGTTCGGGGGGAGACCCAGTACTTC. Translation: CASSSWVRGETQYF.

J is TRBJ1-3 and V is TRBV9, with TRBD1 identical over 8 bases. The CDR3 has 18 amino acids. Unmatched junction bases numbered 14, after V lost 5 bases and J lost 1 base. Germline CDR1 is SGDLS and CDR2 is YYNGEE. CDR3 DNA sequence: TGTGCCAGCAGGGGGGATGGACAGGGAGCTCTTTCTGGAAACACCATATATTTT. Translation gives CASRGDGQGALSGNTIYF.

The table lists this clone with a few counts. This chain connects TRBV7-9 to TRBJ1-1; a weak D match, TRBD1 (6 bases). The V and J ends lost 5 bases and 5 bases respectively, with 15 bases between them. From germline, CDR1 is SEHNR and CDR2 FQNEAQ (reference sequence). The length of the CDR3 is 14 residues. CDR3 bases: TGTGCCAGCAGCAAGGACAGCTCAAGGACTGAAGCTTTCTTT. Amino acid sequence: CASSKDSSRTEAFF.

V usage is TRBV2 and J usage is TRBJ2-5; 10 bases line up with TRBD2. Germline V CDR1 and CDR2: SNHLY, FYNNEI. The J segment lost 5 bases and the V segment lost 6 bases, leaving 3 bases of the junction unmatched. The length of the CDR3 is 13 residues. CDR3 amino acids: CASSGTSVETQYF. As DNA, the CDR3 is TGTGCCAGCAGCGGGACTAGCGTCGAGACCCAGTACTTC.

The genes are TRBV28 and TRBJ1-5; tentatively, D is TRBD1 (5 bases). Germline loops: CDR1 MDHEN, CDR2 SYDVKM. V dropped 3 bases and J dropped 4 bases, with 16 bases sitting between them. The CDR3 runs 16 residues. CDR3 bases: TGTGCCAGCAGTTTTTTTATCCAGGGACCAAATCAGCCCCAGCATTTT. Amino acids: CASSFFIQGPNQPQHF.

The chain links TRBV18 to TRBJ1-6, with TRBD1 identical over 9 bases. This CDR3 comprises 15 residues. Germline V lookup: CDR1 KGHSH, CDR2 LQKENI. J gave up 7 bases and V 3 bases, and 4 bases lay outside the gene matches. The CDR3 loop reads CASSPDRGINSPLHF. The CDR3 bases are TGTGCCAGCTCACCCGACAGGGGGATAAATTCACCCCTCCACTTT.